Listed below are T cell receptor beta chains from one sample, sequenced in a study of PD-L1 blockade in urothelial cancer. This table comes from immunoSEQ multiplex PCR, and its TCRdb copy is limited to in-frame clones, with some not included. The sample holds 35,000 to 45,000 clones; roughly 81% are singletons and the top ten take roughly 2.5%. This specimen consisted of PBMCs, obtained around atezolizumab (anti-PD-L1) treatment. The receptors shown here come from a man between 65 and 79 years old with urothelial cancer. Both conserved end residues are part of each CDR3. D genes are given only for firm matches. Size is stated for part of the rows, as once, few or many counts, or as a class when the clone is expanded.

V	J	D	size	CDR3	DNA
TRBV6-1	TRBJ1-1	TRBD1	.	CASNEDRDTEAFF	TGTGCCAGCAATGAGGACAGGGACACTGAAGCTTTCTTT
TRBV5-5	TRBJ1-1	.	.	CASSLGRPGTEAFF	TGTGCCAGCAGCTTGGGGAGGCCCGGCACTGAAGCTTTCTTT
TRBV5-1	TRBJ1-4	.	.	CASSPGGRATNEKLFF	TGCGCCAGCAGTCCCGGAGGGAGAGCAACTAATGAAAAACTGTTTTTT
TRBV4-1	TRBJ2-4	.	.	CASSQRSPPVSGKNIQYF	TGCGCCAGCAGCCAACGATCCCCCCCGGTGTCGGGTAAAAACATTCAGTACTTC
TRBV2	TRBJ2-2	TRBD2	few	CASSLAGDTGELFF	TGTGCCAGTTCGCTAGCGGGAGACACCGGGGAGCTGTTTTTT
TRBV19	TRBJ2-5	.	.	CASRTGQSRGETQYF	TGTGCCAGTAGAACAGGACAGTCCCGGGGAGAGACCCAGTACTTC
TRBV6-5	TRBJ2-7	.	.	CASSMGQGGQLEQYF	TGTGCCAGCAGCATGGGCCAAGGCGGACAGCTCGAGCAGTACTTC
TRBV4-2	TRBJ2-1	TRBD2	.	CASSQETSGRGHEQFF	TGTGCCAGCAGCCAAGAGACTAGCGGTAGAGGGCATGAGCAGTTCTTC
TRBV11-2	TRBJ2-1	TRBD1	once	CASSLVQGKGTYNEQFF	TGTGCCAGCAGCTTAGTACAGGGGAAAGGGACCTACAATGAGCAGTTCTTC
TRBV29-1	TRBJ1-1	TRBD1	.	CSVDGQGGGTEAFF	TGCAGCGTGGACGGACAGGGTGGTGGCACTGAAGCTTTCTTT
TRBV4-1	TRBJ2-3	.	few	CASSQFPSDTQYF	TGCGCCAGCAGCCAGTTCCCATCCGATACGCAGTATTTT
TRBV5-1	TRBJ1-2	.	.	CASSTGTNYGYTF	TGCGCCAGCAGCACGGGGACTAACTATGGCTACACCTTC
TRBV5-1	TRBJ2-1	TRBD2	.	CASEPASGTYNEQFF	TGCGCCAGCGAGCCGGCTAGCGGGACTTACAATGAGCAGTTCTTC
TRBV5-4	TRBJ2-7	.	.	CASTTPPGVEQYF	TGTGCCAGTACAACCCCCCCTGGTGTCGAGCAGTACTTC
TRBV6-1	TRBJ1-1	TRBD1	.	CASRGQGGMNTEAFF	TGTGCCAGCAGGGGACAGGGAGGAATGAACACTGAAGCTTTCTTT
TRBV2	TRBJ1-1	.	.	CASSPEGRGINHVAFF	TGTGCCAGCAGCCCCGAGGGCAGGGGCATTAATCATGTAGCTTTCTTT
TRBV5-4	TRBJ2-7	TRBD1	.	CASSSGQGGEQYF	TGTGCCAGCAGCTCGGGACAGGGTGGTGAGCAGTACTTC